This T cell receptor beta chain was captured in a study of T cell responses to AZD1222 COVID-19 vaccine. Investigators merged groups given second doses at roughly 4 or roughly 12 weeks. V lost 5 bases and J 0 bases, leaving 14 bases between the germline ends. Germline-derived CDR1 and CDR2 are SGHTA and FQGNSA. There are 16 residues in the CDR3. Here immunoSEQ multiplex PCR was the method, and the copy in TCRdb shows in-frame clones only, minus some. The sample contains over 150,000 clones, around 90% of which appear only once. This clonotype was obtained from an adult who received the AZD1222 COVID-19 vaccine. The sequencing here drew on peripheral blood, taken 28 days after the second AZD1222 dose. The chain is built from TRBV7-2 and TRBJ2-1, with D possibly being TRBD1 or TRBD2 (5 bases each). The CDR3 spells CASSIRDASSYNEQFF. Here the CDR3 DNA reads TGTGCCAGCAGCATCCGGGACGCTAGCTCCTACAATGAGCAGTTCTTC.